This T cell receptor (beta chain) emerged from a study of T-cell reconstitution after alpha-beta-depleted transplantation in children. The study, taken as a whole, reports: One year post-transplant, T-cell counts and diversity were largely derived from T cells produced anew.

Using unique molecular identifiers, the investigators prepared the TCRbeta library. TCRdb re-called the PCR reads with MiXCR, one entry per CDR3 protein. The table records 200,000 or so distinct CDR3 sequences, about 6% of them present only once. The V and J ends lost 4 bases and 4 bases, in that order; junction bases with no gene match: 8. CDR1 and CDR2 from the germline V gene are SGHDT and YYEEEE. This CDR3 spans 15 amino acids. The table lists this clonotype with many counts. Antigen: not known. Sequencing was performed on PBMCs, taken before TCRalphabeta/CD19-depleted stem cell transplant. This clonotype was obtained from a girl under three years old with combined immunodeficiency, due to receive a stem cell transplant. The chain employs TRBV5-6 and TRBJ1-2, with 9 bases lining up with TRBD1. CDR3 in amino acids: CASSPWTGEGYGYTF. CDR3 in DNA: TGTGCCAGCAGCCCTTGGACAGGGGAGGGCTATGGCTACACCTTC.